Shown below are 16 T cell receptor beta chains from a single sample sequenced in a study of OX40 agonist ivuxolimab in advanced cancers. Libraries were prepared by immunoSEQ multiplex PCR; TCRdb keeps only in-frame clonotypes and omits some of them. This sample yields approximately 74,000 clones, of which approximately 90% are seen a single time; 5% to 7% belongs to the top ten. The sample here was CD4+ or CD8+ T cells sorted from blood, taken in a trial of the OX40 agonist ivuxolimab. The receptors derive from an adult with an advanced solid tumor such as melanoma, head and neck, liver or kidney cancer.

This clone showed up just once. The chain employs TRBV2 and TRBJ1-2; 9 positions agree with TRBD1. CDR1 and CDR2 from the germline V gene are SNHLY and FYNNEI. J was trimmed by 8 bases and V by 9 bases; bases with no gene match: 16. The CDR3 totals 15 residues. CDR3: CASNPGDREGWGYTF. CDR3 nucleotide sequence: TGTGCCAGTAACCCGGGGGACAGGGAAGGTTGGGGCTACACCTTC. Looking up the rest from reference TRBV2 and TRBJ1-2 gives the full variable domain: EPEVTQTPSHQVTQMGQEVILRCVPISNHLYFYWYRQILGQKVEFLVSFYNNEISEKSEIFDDQFSVERPDGSNFTLKIRSTKLEDSAMYFCASNPGDREGWGYTFGSGTRLTVV.

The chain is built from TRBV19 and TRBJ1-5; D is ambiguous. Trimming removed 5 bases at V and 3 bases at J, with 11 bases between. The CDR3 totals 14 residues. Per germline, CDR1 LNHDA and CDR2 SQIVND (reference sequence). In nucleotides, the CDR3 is TGTGCCAGTAGTTGGCAGAACCCCAATCAGCCCCAGCATTTT. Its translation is CASSWQNPNQPQHF.

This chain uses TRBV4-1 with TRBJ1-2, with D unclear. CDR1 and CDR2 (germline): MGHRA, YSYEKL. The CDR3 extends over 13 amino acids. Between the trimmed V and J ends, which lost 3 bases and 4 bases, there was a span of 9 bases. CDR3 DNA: TGCGCCAGCAGCCAGGGGATAGGCTATGGCTACACCTTC. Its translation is CASSQGIGYGYTF.

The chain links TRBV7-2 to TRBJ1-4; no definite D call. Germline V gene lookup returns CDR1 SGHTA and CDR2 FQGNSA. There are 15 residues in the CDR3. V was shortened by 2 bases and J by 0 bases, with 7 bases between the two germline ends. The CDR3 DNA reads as TGTGCCAGCAGCTTATCGGATGCAACTAATGAAAAACTGTTTTTT. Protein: CASSLSDATNEKLFF. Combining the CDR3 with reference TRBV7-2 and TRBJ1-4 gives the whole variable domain GAGVSQSPSNKVTEKGKDVELRCDPISGHTALYWYRQSLGQGLEFLIYFQGNSAPDKSGLPSDRFSAERTGGSVSTLTIQRTQQEDSAVYLCASSLSDATNEKLFFGSGTQLSVL.

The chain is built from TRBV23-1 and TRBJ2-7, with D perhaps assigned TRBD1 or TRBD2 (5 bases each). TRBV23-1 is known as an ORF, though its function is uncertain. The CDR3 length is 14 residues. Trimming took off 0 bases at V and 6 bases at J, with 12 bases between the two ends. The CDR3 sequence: CASSQSHGGPEQYF. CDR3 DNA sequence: TGCGCCAGCAGTCAATCTCATGGGGGTCCCGAGCAGTACTTC.

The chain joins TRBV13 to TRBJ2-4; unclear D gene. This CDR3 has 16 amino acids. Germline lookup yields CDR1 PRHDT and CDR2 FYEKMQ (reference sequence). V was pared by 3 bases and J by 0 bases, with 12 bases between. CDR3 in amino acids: CASSLGNVLAKNIQYF. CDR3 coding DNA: TGTGCCAGCAGCTTGGGGAATGTCTTAGCCAAAAACATTCAGTACTTC.

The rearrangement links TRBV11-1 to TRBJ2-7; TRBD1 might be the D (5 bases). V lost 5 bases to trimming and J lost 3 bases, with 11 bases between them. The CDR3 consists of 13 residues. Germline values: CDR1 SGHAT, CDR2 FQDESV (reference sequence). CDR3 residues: CASSPGQNYEQYF. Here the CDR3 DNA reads TGTGCCAGCAGCCCAGGACAAAACTACGAGCAGTACTTC.

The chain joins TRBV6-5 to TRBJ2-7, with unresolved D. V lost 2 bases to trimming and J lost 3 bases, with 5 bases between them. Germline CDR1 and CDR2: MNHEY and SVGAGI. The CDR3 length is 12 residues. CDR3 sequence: CASSYMGYEQYF. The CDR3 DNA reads TGTGCCAGCAGTTACATGGGCTACGAGCAGTACTTC.

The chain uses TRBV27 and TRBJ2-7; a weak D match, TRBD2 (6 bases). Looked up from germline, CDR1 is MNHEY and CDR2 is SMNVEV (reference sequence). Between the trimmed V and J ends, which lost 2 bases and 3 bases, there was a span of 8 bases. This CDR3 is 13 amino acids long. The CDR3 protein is CASSLGTYYEQYF. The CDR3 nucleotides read TGTGCCAGCAGTTTAGGGACTTACTACGAGCAGTACTTC.

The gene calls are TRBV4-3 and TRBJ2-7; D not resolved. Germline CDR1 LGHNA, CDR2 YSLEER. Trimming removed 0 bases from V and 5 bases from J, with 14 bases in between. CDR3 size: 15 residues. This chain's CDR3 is CASSQEGFTHDEQYF. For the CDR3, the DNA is TGCGCCAGCAGCCAAGAAGGTTTCACCCACGACGAGCAGTACTTC.

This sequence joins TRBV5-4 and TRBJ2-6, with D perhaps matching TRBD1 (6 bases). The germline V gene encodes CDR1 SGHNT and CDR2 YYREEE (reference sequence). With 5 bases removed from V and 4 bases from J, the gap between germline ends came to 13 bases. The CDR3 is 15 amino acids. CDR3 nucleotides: TGTGCCAGCAGATACTCAGGGGTGGGGGCCAACGTCCTGACTTTC. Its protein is CASRYSGVGANVLTF.

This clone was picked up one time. Here the CDR3 DNA reads TGTGCCAGCAGCTTAGTTACAGGATACGAGCAGTACTTC. Protein sequence: CASSLVTGYEQYF. The chain recombines TRBV7-9 with TRBJ2-7; tentative D call: TRBD1 (5 bases). Germline V lookup: CDR1 SEHNR, CDR2 FQNEAQ (reference sequence). The CDR3 loop spans 13 amino acids. V was clipped by 1 base and J by 4 bases, with 8 bases between them. Variable domain in full (rest from reference TRBV7-9 and TRBJ2-7): DTGVSQNPRHKITKRGQNVTFRCDPISEHNRLYWYRQTLGQGPEFLTYFQNEAQLEKSRLLSDRFSAERPKGSFSTLEIQRTEQGDSAMYLCASSLVTGYEQYFGPGTRLTVT.

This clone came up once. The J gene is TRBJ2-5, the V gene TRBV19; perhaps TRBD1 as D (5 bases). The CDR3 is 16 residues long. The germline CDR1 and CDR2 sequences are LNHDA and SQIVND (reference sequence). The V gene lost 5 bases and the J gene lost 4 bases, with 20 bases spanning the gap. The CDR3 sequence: CASSPAIWQGLETQYF. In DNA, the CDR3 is TGTGCCAGTAGTCCTGCTATTTGGCAGGGTTTAGAGACCCAGTACTTC.

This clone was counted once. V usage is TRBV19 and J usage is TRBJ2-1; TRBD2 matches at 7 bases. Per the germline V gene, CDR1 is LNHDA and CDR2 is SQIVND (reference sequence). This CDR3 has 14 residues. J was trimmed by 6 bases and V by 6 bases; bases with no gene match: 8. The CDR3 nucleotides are TGTGCCAGTAGCCTCTCGGGGAGGGGCAATGAGCAGTTCTTC. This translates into CASSLSGRGNEQFF.

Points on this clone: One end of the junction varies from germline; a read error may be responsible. CDR3 loop: CASSILRDGYTF. The CDR3 DNA follows: TGTGCCAGCAGTATACTGAGGGATGGCTACACCTTC. The chain is built from TRBV19 and TRBJ1-2, with unresolved D. CDR1 is LNHDA and CDR2 is SQIVND in the germline V gene (reference sequence). CDR3 size: 12 residues.

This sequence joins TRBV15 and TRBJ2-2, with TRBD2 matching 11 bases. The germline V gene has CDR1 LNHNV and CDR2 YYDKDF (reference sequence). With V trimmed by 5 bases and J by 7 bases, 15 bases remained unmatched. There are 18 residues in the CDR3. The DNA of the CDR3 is TGTGCCACCAGCCCGAGGGGGGTAGCGGGAGGGCCTGACGGGGAGCTGTTTTTT. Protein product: CATSPRGVAGGPDGELFF. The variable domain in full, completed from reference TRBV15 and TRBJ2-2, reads DAMVIQNPRYQVTQFGKPVTLSCSQTLNHNVMYWYQQKSSQAPKLLFHYYDKDFNNEADTPDNFQSRRPNTSFCFLDIRSPGLGDTAMYLCATSPRGVAGGPDGELFFGEGSRLTVL.